This TCR beta chain appears in the sequencing data of a study of blood T cells in healthy people across ages. Study findings and constraints: TCR beta diversity tracked closely with naive T cell percentage. The study found more naive CD4+ cells and higher diversity in long-lived than aged donors.

Next came a second PCR, run for about 6 to 11 cycles, which used a sample-barcoded 5' primer along with a J-beta primer mix. Each cDNA molecule, via a template-switch adaptor with 12 random nucleotides, was tagged. TCRdb fed the 5' RACE reads into MiXCR, producing one record per CDR3 protein. Of 550,000 to 750,000 distinct CDR3 sequences in the sample, over 20% were seen once. The individuals who served as donors were healthy Caucasians living in Russia, aged roughly 6 to 100. This clonotype was seen repeatedly, ten times or more. Its antigen is unknown. The sample consisted of blood. The sequence was obtained from a man between 65 and 80 years old in good health.

The CDR3 region is CASSLRQGSPLHF. The CDR3 DNA is TGTGCCAGCAGTCTACGACAGGGGTCACCCCTCCACTTT. The chain couples TRBV6-1 to TRBJ1-6; 8 nucleotides align to TRBD1. The germline V gene has CDR1 MNHNS and CDR2 SASEGT. This CDR3 region has 13 residues. Germline trimming cut 5 bases from V and 10 bases from J; bases unmatched to any gene: 4.